The rows below give T cell receptor beta chains drawn from one sample of a study of regulatory T cells in long-lasting Graves disease. Via MiXCR, TCRdb re-called the multiplex PCR reads, giving one row per CDR3 protein. Here the sample spans some 330,000 distinct CDR3 sequences, about an eighth being singletons. These data also featured in a second study, about T cells in Graves' hyperthyroidism and ophthalmopathy.

The source material was peripheral blood mononuclear cells (PBMCs), sampled at new diagnosis, from a patient treated with antithyroid drugs. These receptors all stem from a woman between 18 and 29 years old with Graves disease. Both conserved end residues are part of each CDR3. A D gene is named only where the DNA matches it firmly.

v_call: TRBV7-9; cdr3_length: 16; d_call: NA; j_call: TRBJ2-6; cdr3_aa: CASSLVIGVWANVLTF
v_call: TRBV20-1; cdr3_length: 18; d_call: TRBD2; j_call: TRBJ2-3; cdr3_aa: CSARGYWLAVRHTDTQYF
v_call: TRBV10-3; cdr3_length: 15; d_call: NA; j_call: TRBJ2-2; cdr3_aa: CATAAWTENTGELFF
v_call: TRBV20-1; cdr3_length: 12; d_call: TRBD1; j_call: TRBJ1-5; cdr3_aa: CSAATGLGPQHF
v_call: TRBV7-2; cdr3_length: 11; d_call: NA; j_call: TRBJ2-1; cdr3_aa: CASSFSSEQFF
v_call: TRBV18; cdr3_length: 16; d_call: NA; j_call: TRBJ2-7; cdr3_aa: CASSRRGGVYSYEQYF
v_call: TRBV28; cdr3_length: 16; d_call: NA; j_call: TRBJ1-3; cdr3_aa: CASSLGGRSSGNTIYF
v_call: TRBV28; cdr3_length: 15; d_call: TRBD2; j_call: TRBJ2-7; cdr3_aa: CASRQAGFTYYEQYF
v_call: TRBV18; cdr3_length: 16; d_call: NA; j_call: TRBJ1-2; cdr3_aa: CASSPRGGEANYGYTF
v_call: TRBV5-4; cdr3_length: 15; d_call: TRBD1; j_call: TRBJ1-1; cdr3_aa: CASNNQGALNTEAFF
v_call: TRBV12-3/TRBV12-4; cdr3_length: 14; d_call: TRBD1; j_call: TRBJ1-1; cdr3_aa: CASSFRQGITEAFF
v_call: TRBV5-4; cdr3_length: 16; d_call: NA; j_call: TRBJ1-2; cdr3_aa: CASSLINRDPDYGYTF
v_call: TRBV6-2/TRBV6-3; cdr3_length: 15; d_call: NA; j_call: TRBJ2-1; cdr3_aa: CASSLGGARNNEQFF
v_call: TRBV18; cdr3_length: 17; d_call: TRBD2; j_call: TRBJ2-5; cdr3_aa: CASSRLAGAPTQETQYF
v_call: TRBV27; cdr3_length: 13; d_call: NA; j_call: TRBJ2-5; cdr3_aa: CAGSRKLQETQYF
v_call: TRBV6-9; cdr3_length: 15; d_call: TRBD1; j_call: TRBJ1-2; cdr3_aa: CASSYYQGASYGYTF
v_call: TRBV20-1; cdr3_length: 13; d_call: NA; j_call: TRBJ1-6; cdr3_aa: CSARRGGNSPLHF
v_call: TRBV7-6; cdr3_length: 15; d_call: NA; j_call: TRBJ1-2; cdr3_aa: CASSLDGSPNYGYTF
v_call: TRBV20-1; cdr3_length: 16; d_call: NA; j_call: TRBJ2-3; cdr3_aa: CSARGAGQSRTDTQYF
v_call: TRBV20-1; cdr3_length: 14; d_call: NA; j_call: NA; cdr3_aa: CSARPMLTGNEQFF
v_call: TRBV10-1; cdr3_length: 15; d_call: NA; j_call: TRBJ2-5; cdr3_aa: CASSGTHDRGETQYF
v_call: TRBV25-1; cdr3_length: 14; d_call: NA; j_call: TRBJ2-1; cdr3_aa: CASSRSEGYNEQFF
v_call: TRBV7-2; cdr3_length: 15; d_call: NA; j_call: TRBJ1-5; cdr3_aa: CASSLEARAGQPQHF
v_call: TRBV27; cdr3_length: 15; d_call: TRBD2; j_call: TRBJ2-1; cdr3_aa: CASSLAGVPYNEQFF
v_call: TRBV12-3/TRBV12-4; cdr3_length: 12; d_call: NA; j_call: TRBJ2-2; cdr3_aa: CASSRLNGELFF
v_call: TRBV10-3; cdr3_length: 12; d_call: NA; j_call: TRBJ2-7; cdr3_aa: CAAGSVNYEQYF
v_call: TRBV9; cdr3_length: 16; d_call: NA; j_call: TRBJ1-4; cdr3_aa: CASSVSNVATNEKLFF
v_call: TRBV28; cdr3_length: 12; d_call: TRBD2; j_call: TRBJ2-1; cdr3_aa: CASSFAGLAEFF
v_call: TRBV12-3/TRBV12-4; cdr3_length: 14; d_call: TRBD1; j_call: TRBJ2-7; cdr3_aa: CASSYPDRALEQYF
v_call: TRBV28; cdr3_length: 15; d_call: TRBD1; j_call: TRBJ1-1; cdr3_aa: CASRPTTGGDTEAFF
v_call: TRBV28; cdr3_length: 16; d_call: NA; j_call: TRBJ2-7; cdr3_aa: CASSTVGSLPTYEQYF
v_call: TRBV6-2/TRBV6-3; cdr3_length: 15; d_call: NA; j_call: TRBJ1-1; cdr3_aa: CASSHYRSLRAEAFF
v_call: TRBV7-2; cdr3_length: 14; d_call: TRBD1; j_call: TRBJ1-5; cdr3_aa: CASSSQGGGQPQHF
v_call: TRBV2; cdr3_length: 11; d_call: NA; j_call: TRBJ2-1; cdr3_aa: CASSVHNEQFF
v_call: TRBV27; cdr3_length: 13; d_call: NA; j_call: TRBJ2-1; cdr3_aa: CASSSPPYNEQFF
v_call: TRBV6-2/TRBV6-3; cdr3_length: 19; d_call: TRBD2; j_call: TRBJ2-1; cdr3_aa: CASSYKVGVLAGFGNEQFF
v_call: TRBV3-1; cdr3_length: 14; d_call: NA; j_call: TRBJ2-5; cdr3_aa: CASSQEIRGETQYF
v_call: TRBV12-3/TRBV12-4; cdr3_length: 13; d_call: NA; j_call: TRBJ2-1; cdr3_aa: CASRLAPLNEQFF
v_call: TRBV7-9; cdr3_length: 16; d_call: NA; j_call: TRBJ1-2; cdr3_aa: CASRRLVSPPSYGYTF
v_call: TRBV28; cdr3_length: 15; d_call: TRBD1; j_call: TRBJ1-1; cdr3_aa: CASSQTYRGGTEAFF
v_call: TRBV5-6; cdr3_length: 16; d_call: NA; j_call: TRBJ2-3; cdr3_aa: CASSSTSAASTDTQYF
v_call: TRBV5-1; cdr3_length: 14; d_call: NA; j_call: TRBJ1-2; cdr3_aa: CASRPSLGVNGYTF
v_call: TRBV20-1; cdr3_length: 12; d_call: NA; j_call: TRBJ1-2; cdr3_aa: CSASGGQSGYTF
v_call: TRBV20-1; cdr3_length: 14; d_call: TRBD1; j_call: TRBJ2-7; cdr3_aa: CSARDADRSYEQYF
v_call: TRBV29-1; cdr3_length: 14; d_call: NA; j_call: TRBJ2-1; cdr3_aa: CSVEKQSFSNEQFF
v_call: TRBV6-2/TRBV6-3; cdr3_length: 16; d_call: TRBD2; j_call: TRBJ2-1; cdr3_aa: CASSWGLAGGPNEQFF
v_call: TRBV6-5; cdr3_length: 16; d_call: NA; j_call: TRBJ1-2; cdr3_aa: CASSYAPLQGNYGYTF
v_call: TRBV4-3; cdr3_length: 17; d_call: NA; j_call: TRBJ2-3; cdr3_aa: CASSPFAENPGTDTQYF
v_call: TRBV6-5; cdr3_length: 15; d_call: NA; j_call: TRBJ1-5; cdr3_aa: CASSYSAYGNQPQHF
v_call: TRBV12-3/TRBV12-4; cdr3_length: 17; d_call: TRBD1; j_call: TRBJ2-5; cdr3_aa: CASSPRWGQGQQETQYF
v_call: TRBV29-1; cdr3_length: 11; d_call: TRBD1; j_call: TRBJ2-3; cdr3_aa: CSVLDRHTQYF
v_call: TRBV7-8; cdr3_length: 15; d_call: NA; j_call: TRBJ2-5; cdr3_aa: CASRFRQNVWETQYF
v_call: TRBV10-3; cdr3_length: 15; d_call: NA; j_call: TRBJ1-3; cdr3_aa: CAISGDGYSGNTTYF
v_call: TRBV6-5; cdr3_length: 15; d_call: TRBD1; j_call: TRBJ2-3; cdr3_aa: CASSFGQGISDTQYF
v_call: TRBV19; cdr3_length: 15; d_call: NA; j_call: TRBJ2-7; cdr3_aa: CASDSGHPGSYEQYF
v_call: TRBV6-2/TRBV6-3; cdr3_length: 12; d_call: NA; j_call: TRBJ2-3; cdr3_aa: CASSYSSDTQYF
v_call: TRBV6-2/TRBV6-3; cdr3_length: 13; d_call: NA; j_call: TRBJ2-7; cdr3_aa: CASSFLGPYEQYF
v_call: TRBV20-1; cdr3_length: 14; d_call: TRBD2; j_call: TRBJ2-1; cdr3_aa: CSAQDGTSFYEQFF
v_call: TRBV19; cdr3_length: 21; d_call: NA; j_call: TRBJ2-6; cdr3_aa: CASSLRPIHLMSSSGANVLTF